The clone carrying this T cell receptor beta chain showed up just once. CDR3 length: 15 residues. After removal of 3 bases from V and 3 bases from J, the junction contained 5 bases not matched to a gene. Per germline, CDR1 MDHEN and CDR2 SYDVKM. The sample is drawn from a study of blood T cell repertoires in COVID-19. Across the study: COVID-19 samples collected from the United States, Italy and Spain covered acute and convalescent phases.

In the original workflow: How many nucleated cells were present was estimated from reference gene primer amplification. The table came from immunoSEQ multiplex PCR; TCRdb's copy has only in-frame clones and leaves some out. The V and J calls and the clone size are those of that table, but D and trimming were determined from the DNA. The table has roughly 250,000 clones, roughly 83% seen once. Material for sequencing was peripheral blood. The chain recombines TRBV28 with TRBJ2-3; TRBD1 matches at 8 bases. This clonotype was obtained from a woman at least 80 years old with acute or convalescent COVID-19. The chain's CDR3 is CASSFGDRSTDTQYF. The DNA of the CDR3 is TGTGCCAGCAGTTTTGGGGACAGGTCTACAGATACGCAGTATTTT.